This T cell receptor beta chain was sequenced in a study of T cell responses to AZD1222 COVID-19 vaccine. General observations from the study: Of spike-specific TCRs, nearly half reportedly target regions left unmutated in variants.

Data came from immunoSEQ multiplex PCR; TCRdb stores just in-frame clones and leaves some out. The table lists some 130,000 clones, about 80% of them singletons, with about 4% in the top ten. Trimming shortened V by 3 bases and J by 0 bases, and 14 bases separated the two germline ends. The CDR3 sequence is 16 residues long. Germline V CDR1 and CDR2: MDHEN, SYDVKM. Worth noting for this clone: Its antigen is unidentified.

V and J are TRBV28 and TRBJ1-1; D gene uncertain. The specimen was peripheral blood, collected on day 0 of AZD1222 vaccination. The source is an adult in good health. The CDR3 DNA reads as TGTGCCAGCAGTTTCTGGCAATCCAGATTGAACACTGAAGCTTTCTTT. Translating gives CASSFWQSRLNTEAFF.